Detailed here is one T cell receptor (beta chain). Sequencing used immunoSEQ multiplex PCR; TCRdb keeps in-frame clones, though not all of them. Among about 79,000 clones listed, 90% were seen once. V lost 6 bases and J lost 7, with 21 bases in between. The CDR3 covers 16 residues. Germline assignment: CDR1 MDHEN and CDR2 SYDVKM. The data belong to a study of OX40 agonist ivuxolimab in advanced cancers. Samples were taken at baseline and on day 1 of cycles 4 and 7. This sequence was found in an adult with an advanced solid tumor such as melanoma, head and neck, liver or kidney cancer. The input for sequencing was CD4+ or CD8+ T cells sorted from blood, taken in a trial of the OX40 agonist ivuxolimab. The V gene is TRBV28, the J gene TRBJ2-2, with D perhaps given as TRBD1 or TRBD2 (6 bases each). The CDR3 nucleotides read TGTGCCAGCAGCTCCCCCCCGGGCGAGGGGGGCGGGGAGCTGTTTTTT. Translating it yields CASSSPPGEGGGELFF.